This T cell receptor (beta chain) was retrieved from a study of early T cells in non-severe SARS-CoV-2 infection. Looking at the study overall: The sequenced material was bulk RNA from unsorted whole blood, and its chains were unpaired. Study outcomes and limitations: Matching with VDJdb favored anti-spike CD8 responses (missing private and CD4 specificities).

At least ten counts were recorded for this clonotype. The target antigen is unknown. The CDR3 has 14 residues. The germline CDR1 and CDR2 sequences are SGHVS and FQNEAQ. V dropped 5 bases and J dropped 3 bases, with 13 bases sitting between them. Separate cDNA molecules each had unique molecular identifiers attached to them. TCRdb used MiXCR to reprocess the 5' RACE reads, holding one entry per CDR3 protein. The sample contains tens of thousands of distinct CDR3 sequences, almost 5.5% of which appear only once. The J gene is TRBJ2-5, the V gene TRBV7-8; D not resolved. The sample consisted of whole blood, taken at baseline. This TCR was sampled from an adult who was a healthcare worker with PCR-confirmed SARS-CoV-2 infection or an uninfected control (not recorded which). The CDR3 sequence: CASSDRPYEETQYF. The DNA of the CDR3 is TGTGCCAGCAGCGACCGGCCATATGAAGAGACCCAGTACTTC.